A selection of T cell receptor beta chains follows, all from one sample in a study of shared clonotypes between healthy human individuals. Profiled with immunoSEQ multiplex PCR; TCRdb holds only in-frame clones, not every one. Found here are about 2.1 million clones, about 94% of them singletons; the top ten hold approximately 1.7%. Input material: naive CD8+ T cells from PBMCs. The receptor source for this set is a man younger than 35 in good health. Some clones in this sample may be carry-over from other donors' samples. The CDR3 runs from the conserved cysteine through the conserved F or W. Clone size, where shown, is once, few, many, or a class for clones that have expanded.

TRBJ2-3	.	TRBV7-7	CASSSRGAPTDTQYF
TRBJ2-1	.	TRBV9	CASGLAGDRYNEQFF
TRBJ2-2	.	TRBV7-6	CASSSGNGELFF
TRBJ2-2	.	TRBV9	CASSVVLPGATGELFF
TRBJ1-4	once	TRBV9	CASSVGQDNEKLFF
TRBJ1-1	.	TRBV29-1	CSVWGGAAYTEAFF
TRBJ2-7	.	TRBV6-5	CASSPSGGPYEQYF
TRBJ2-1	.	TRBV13	CASSPNLAEGGSYNEQFF
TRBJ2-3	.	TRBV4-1	CASSLRLADTQYF
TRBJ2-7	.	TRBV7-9	CASSMTSGRAYEQYF
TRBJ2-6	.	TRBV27	CASSLAAGRPTGANVLTF
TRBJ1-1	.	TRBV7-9	CASSGGGRQNTEAFF
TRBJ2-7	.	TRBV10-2	CASSESYEQYF
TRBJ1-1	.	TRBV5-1	CASSWAMWGDNTEAFF
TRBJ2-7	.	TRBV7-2	CASSLDWGWEGLYEQYF
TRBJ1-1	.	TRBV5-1	CASSLAGHNTEAFF
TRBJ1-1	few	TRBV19	CASSPGPQDGVNTEAFF
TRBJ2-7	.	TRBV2	CASSDGTGLDDEQYF
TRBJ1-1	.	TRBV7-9	CASSIRTGLTAEAFF
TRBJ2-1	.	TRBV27	CASSRGQTYNEQFF
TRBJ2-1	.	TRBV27	CASSLRSLAGAYNEQFF
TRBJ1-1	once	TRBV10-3	CAISESETGGSTEAFF
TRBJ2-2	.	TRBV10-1	CASSESPSEVWNTGELFF
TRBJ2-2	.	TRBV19	CASSTQPGLASTGELFF
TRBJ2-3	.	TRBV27	CASKKTTRPSTDTQYF
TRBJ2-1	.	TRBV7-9	CASSLGPGGGNEQFF
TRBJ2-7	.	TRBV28	CASSFRTLRDRRTYEQYF
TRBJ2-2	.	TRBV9	CASSPRGGTGELFF
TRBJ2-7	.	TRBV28	CASSFLAGGLLSYEQYF
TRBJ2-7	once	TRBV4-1	CASSLGGTNEQYF
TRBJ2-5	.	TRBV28	CASKFSNGFGTQYF
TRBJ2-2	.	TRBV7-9	CASSFPGLAGSANTGELFF
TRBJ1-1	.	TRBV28	CASSLGEWVEAFF
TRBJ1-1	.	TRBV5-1	CASGQDLNTEAFF
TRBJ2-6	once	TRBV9	CASSVPRGASVVANVLTF
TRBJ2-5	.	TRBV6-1	CASSEMGGGYGETQYF
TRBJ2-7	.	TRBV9	CASSPKRDFQTYEQYF
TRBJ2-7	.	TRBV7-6	CASSVRTSASYEQYF
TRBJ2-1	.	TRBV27	CASSLFTPAAPTYNEQFF
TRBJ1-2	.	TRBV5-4	CASSHREGGYTF
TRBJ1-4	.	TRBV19	CASSESLWGEKLFF
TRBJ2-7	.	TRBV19	CASSRWDSSYEQYF
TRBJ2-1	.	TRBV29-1	CSVGGTGFYNEQFF
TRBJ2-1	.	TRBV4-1	CASSQVGYREDEQFF